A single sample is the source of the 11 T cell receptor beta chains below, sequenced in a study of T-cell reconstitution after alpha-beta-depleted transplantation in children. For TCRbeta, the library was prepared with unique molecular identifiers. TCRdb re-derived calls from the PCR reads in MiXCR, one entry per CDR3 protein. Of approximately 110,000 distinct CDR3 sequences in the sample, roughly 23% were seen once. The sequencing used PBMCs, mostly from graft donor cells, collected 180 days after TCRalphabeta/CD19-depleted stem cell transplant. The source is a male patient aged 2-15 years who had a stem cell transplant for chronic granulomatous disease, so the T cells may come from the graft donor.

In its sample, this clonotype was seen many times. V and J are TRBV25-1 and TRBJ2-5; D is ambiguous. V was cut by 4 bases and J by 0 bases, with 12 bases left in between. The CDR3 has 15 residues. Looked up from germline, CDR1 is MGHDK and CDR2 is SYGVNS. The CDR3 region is CASSGDSRNQETQYF. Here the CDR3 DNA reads TGTGCCAGCAGTGGAGATAGCAGGAACCAAGAGACCCAGTACTTC.

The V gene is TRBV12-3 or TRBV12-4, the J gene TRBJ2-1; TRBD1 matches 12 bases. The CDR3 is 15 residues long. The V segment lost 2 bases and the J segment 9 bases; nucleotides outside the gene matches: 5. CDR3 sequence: CASSLKGQGAGEQFF. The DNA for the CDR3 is TGTGCCAGCAGTTTAAAGGGACAGGGGGCAGGTGAGCAGTTCTTC.

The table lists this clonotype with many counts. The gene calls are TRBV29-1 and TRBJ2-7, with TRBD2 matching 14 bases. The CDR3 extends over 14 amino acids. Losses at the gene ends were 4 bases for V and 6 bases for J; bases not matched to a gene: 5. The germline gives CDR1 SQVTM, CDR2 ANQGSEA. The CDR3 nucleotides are TGCAGCGTTGCTGGGACTAGCGGGAGTGGCGAGCAGTACTTC. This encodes CSVAGTSGSGEQYF.

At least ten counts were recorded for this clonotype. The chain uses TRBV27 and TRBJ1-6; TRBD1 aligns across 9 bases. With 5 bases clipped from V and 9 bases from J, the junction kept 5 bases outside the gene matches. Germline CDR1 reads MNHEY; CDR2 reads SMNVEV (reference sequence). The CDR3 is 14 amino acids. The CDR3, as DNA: TGTGCCAGCAGTCTCGACAGGGGGAGTTCACCCCTCCACTTT. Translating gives CASSLDRGSSPLHF.

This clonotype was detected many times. The CDR3 spells CASTSTWGAASNQPQHF. The DNA for the CDR3 is TGTGCCAGCACTTCGACTTGGGGCGCTGCGAGCAATCAGCCCCAGCATTTT. This chain links TRBV28 with TRBJ1-5; TRBD1 is a possible D gene (5 bases). The V gene lost 7 bases and the J gene lost 1 base, with 20 bases spanning the gap. The germline V gene has CDR1 MDHEN and CDR2 SYDVKM. This CDR3 comprises 17 residues.

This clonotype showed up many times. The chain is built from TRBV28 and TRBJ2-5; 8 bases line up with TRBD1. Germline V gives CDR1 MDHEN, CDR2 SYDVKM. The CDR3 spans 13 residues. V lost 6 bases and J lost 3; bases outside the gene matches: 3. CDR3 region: CASRETGEETQYF. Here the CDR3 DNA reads TGTGCCAGCAGGGAGACAGGGGAAGAGACCCAGTACTTC.

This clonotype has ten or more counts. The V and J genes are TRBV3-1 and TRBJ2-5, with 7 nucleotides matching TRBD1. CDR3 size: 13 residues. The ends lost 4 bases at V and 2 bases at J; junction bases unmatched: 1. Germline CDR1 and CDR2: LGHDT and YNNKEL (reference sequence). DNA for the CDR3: TGTGCCAGCAGCCGGGGACAGCAAGAGACCCAGTACTTC. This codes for CASSRGQQETQYF.

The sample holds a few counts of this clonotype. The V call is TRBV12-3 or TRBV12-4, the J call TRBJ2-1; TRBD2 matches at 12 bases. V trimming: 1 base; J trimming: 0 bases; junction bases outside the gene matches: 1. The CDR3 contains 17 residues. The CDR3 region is CASSLELAGGSYNEQFF. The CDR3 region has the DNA TGTGCCAGCAGTTTAGAACTAGCGGGGGGCTCCTACAATGAGCAGTTCTTC.

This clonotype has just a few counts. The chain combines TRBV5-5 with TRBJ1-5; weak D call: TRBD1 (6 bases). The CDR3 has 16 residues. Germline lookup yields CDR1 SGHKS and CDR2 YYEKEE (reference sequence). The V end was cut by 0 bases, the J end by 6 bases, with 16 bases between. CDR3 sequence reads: CASSLVAGVSVQPQHF. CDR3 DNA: TGTGCCAGCAGCTTGGTGGCAGGGGTGTCGGTTCAGCCCCAGCATTTT.

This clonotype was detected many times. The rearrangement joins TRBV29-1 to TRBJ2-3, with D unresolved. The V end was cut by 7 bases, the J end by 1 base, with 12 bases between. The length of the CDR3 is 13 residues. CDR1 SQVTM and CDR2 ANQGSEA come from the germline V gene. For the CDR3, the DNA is TGCAGCGCAAAAGGAAGTGGCACAGATACGCAGTATTTT. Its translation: CSAKGSGTDTQYF.

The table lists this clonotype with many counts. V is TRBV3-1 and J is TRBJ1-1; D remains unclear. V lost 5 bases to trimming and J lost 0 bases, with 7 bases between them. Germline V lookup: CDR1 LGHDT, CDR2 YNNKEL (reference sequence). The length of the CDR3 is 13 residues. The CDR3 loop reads CASSFSLNTEAFF. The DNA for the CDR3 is TGTGCCAGCAGCTTTAGTCTGAACACTGAAGCTTTCTTT.